The 21 T cell receptor beta chains below all came from one sample that was sequenced in a study of blood T cell repertoires in COVID-19 (dated by TCRdb to about 2020). The library was obtained by the immunoSEQ multiplex PCR assay. This immuneACCESS table, as held by TCRdb, lists in-frame sequences with V and J called but not all clones. Of the missing ones, under half trace to an unresolved V gene in checked studies; the others have no known cause. The sample table lists 200,000 to 250,000 clones, roughly nine tenths of them with a count of one. Clones ranked in the top ten supply 5.5% to 8% of the sample. Sample: peripheral blood. These receptor sequences come from a man between 60 and 75 years old with acute or convalescent COVID-19.

This chain joins TRBV7-7 and TRBJ2-2; 7 nucleotides line up with TRBD2. The germline V gene encodes CDR1 SSHAT and CDR2 FNYEAQ (reference sequence). CDR3 size: 15 residues. The CDR3 bases are TGTGCTGTGGGAGGGCCCAGTCCGAACACCGGGGAGCTGTTTTTT. Residues: CAVGGPSPNTGELFF.

This clone was recorded once. This chain connects TRBV6-5 to TRBJ2-5; TRBD2 aligns across 8 bases. V was pared by 8 bases and J by 2 bases, with 10 bases of the junction left unmatched. Germline V CDR1 and CDR2: MNHEY, SVGAGI. CDR3 length: 15 amino acids. In DNA form, the CDR3 reads TGTGCCAGCCTGGTGGGAGCGGGAGTACAAGAGACCCAGTACTTC. It is translated as CASLVGAGVQETQYF.

Concerning this clone itself: The sample carries other DNA sequences with the same CDR3. This chain connects TRBV7-8 to TRBJ2-7; TRBD2 might be the D (6 bases). There are 15 residues in the CDR3. Germline loops: CDR1 SGHVS, CDR2 FQNEAQ. Trimming shortened V by 0 bases and J by 0 bases, and 9 bases separated the two germline ends. CDR3 in DNA: TGTGCCAGCAGCTTAGCGCGGGATTCCTCCTACGAGCAGTACTTC. It codes for CASSLARDSSYEQYF.

The rearrangement links TRBV7-9 to TRBJ2-7, with 7 bases aligning to TRBD1. CDR3 length equals 17 residues. The germline V gene encodes CDR1 SEHNR and CDR2 FQNEAQ (reference sequence). J gave up 0 bases and V 5 bases, and 13 bases lay outside the gene matches. The CDR3 DNA sequence: TGTGCCAGCAGCGCCGAACAGGGGTCGTCGAGCTCCTACGAGCAGTACTTC. Protein product: CASSAEQGSSSSYEQYF.

The sample holds one count of this clone. The V gene is TRBV5-4, the J gene TRBJ2-1; TRBD2 agrees at 15 bases. The germline gives CDR1 SGHNT, CDR2 YYREEE (reference sequence). Losses at the gene ends were 5 bases for V and 2 bases for J; bases not matched to a gene: 11. CDR3 size: 19 residues. CDR3 loop: CASSLGLAGGGGTYNEQFF. CDR3 sequence (DNA): TGTGCCAGCAGTCTAGGACTAGCGGGAGGGGGGGGTACCTACAATGAGCAGTTCTTC.

The V call is TRBV9, the J call TRBJ2-7; D call uncertain. The ends were cut back, 2 bases at V and 5 bases at J, with 8 bases in the middle. The CDR3 runs 12 residues. Germline CDR1 reads SGDLS; CDR2 reads YYNGEE. The CDR3 DNA follows: TGTGCCAGCAGCGTCACAGAAGACGAGCAGTACTTC. Translating gives CASSVTEDEQYF. The whole variable domain, filled in from reference TRBV9 and TRBJ2-7, reads DSGVTQTPKHLITATGQRVTLRCSPRSGDLSVYWYQQSLDQGLQFLIQYYNGEERAKGNILERFSAQQFPDLHSELNLSSLELGDSALYFCASSVTEDEQYFGPGTRLTVT.

J is TRBJ2-7 and V is TRBV20-1; D remains unclear. V dropped 0 bases and J dropped 7 bases, with 4 bases sitting between them. Germline V CDR1 and CDR2: DFQATT, SNEGSKA (reference sequence). This CDR3 contains 10 residues. The CDR3 spells CSARDMEQYF. The CDR3 DNA follows: TGCAGTGCTAGAGATATGGAGCAGTACTTC.

This chain uses TRBV9 with TRBJ2-7, with 9 bases identical to TRBD1. Per germline, CDR1 SGDLS and CDR2 YYNGEE. V was clipped by 3 bases and J by 0 bases; unmatched bases: 7. The CDR3 loop spans 16 amino acids. The chain's CDR3 is CASSASDRGSSYEQYF. CDR3 nucleotide sequence: TGTGCCAGCAGCGCGAGCGACAGGGGGAGCTCCTACGAGCAGTACTTC.

This clone was seen a handful of times. The chain is built from TRBV7-5 and TRBJ2-7; the table names TRBD1, a call not compared with the DNA. TRBV7-5 is a documented pseudogene. This CDR3 spans 14 amino acids. The CDR3 coding sequence is TGTGCCAGAAGCGGGGGACAGGGGGATCACGAGCAGTACTTC. Its protein product is CARSGGQGDHEQYF.

This clone was recorded only once. V gene TRBV5-1 combines with J gene TRBJ2-2; D gene unclear. Trimming shortened V by 2 bases and J by 2 bases, and 10 bases separated the two germline ends. There are 15 residues in the CDR3. Germline lookup yields CDR1 SGHRS and CDR2 YFSETQ. The DNA of the CDR3 is TGCGCCAGCAGCTTCAGAACTACCAACACCGGGGAGCTGTTTTTT. Its translation: CASSFRTTNTGELFF. The whole variable domain, filled in from reference TRBV5-1 and TRBJ2-2, reads KAGVTQTPRYLIKTRGQQVTLSCSPISGHRSVSWYQQTPGQGLQFLFEYFSETQRNKGNFPGRFSGRQFSNSRSEMNVSTLELGDSALYLCASSFRTTNTGELFFGEGSRLTVL.

The chain links TRBV4-1 to TRBJ1-2; D not certain. The germline V and J ends were trimmed by 3 bases and 4 bases, with 24 bases remaining between them. The CDR3 spans 18 residues. Germline CDR1 is MGHRA and CDR2 is YSYEKL. This CDR3 reads CASSQEPFGRATTYGYTF. The CDR3 DNA sequence: TGCGCCAGCAGCCAGGAGCCGTTTGGTCGGGCGACTACCTATGGCTACACCTTC.

This clone was observed a single time. The chain has TRBV19 and TRBJ2-1; TRBD1 agrees at 8 bases. The CDR3 contains 15 residues. From germline, CDR1 is LNHDA and CDR2 SQIVND (reference sequence). V gave up 3 bases and J gave up 5 bases; unmatched junction bases: 6. This CDR3 reads CASSMDREGNNEQFF. CDR3 nucleotide sequence: TGTGCCAGTAGTATGGACAGGGAAGGCAACAATGAGCAGTTCTTC.

V usage is TRBV5-8 and J usage is TRBJ1-5; 8 bases are shared with TRBD1. From germline, CDR1 is SGHTS and CDR2 YDEGEE. With 5 bases clipped from V and 4 bases from J, the junction kept 5 bases outside the gene matches. CDR3 size: 14 residues. CDR3 bases: TGTGCCAGCAGTCGAGACAGGGGAAATCAGCCCCAGCATTTT. This translates into CASSRDRGNQPQHF. Combining the CDR3 with reference TRBV5-8 and TRBJ1-5 gives the whole variable domain EAGVTQSPTHLIKTRGQQATLRCSPISGHTSVYWYQQALGLGLQFLLWYDEGEERNRGNFPPRFSGRQFPNYSSELNVNALELEDSALYLCASSRDRGNQPQHFGDGTRLSIL.

The chain uses TRBV6-6 and TRBJ2-7; 9 positions agree with TRBD1. Germline values: CDR1 MNHNY, CDR2 SVGAGI (reference sequence). This CDR3 is 14 amino acids long. V shed 7 bases and J 2 bases; nucleotides not matched to a gene: 6. Written as DNA, the CDR3 is TGTGCCAGCACTCCGGACAGGGGCACCTACGAGCAGTACTTC. This codes for CASTPDRGTYEQYF.

This clone was found once. This rearrangement joins TRBV5-6 to TRBJ2-5; the D gene is possibly TRBD2 (5 bases). This CDR3 region has 15 residues. Germline values: CDR1 SGHDT, CDR2 YYEEEE. The V gene lost 0 bases and the J gene lost 1 base, with 10 bases spanning the gap. The CDR3 spells CASSLGMRVQETQYF. The CDR3 nucleotides read TGTGCCAGCAGCTTGGGGATGAGGGTCCAAGAGACCCAGTACTTC.

The J gene is TRBJ2-1, the V gene TRBV9; maybe TRBD2 (5 bases). CDR3 length equals 11 residues. Looked up from germline, CDR1 is SGDLS and CDR2 is YYNGEE. V shed 7 bases and J shed 4 bases, with 6 bases lying between them. The CDR3 loop reads CASGEYNEQFF. DNA of the CDR3: TGTGCCAGCGGGGAGTACAATGAGCAGTTCTTC.

The genes are TRBV11-3 and TRBJ1-6; D gene unclear. V gave up 3 bases and J gave up 5 bases, with 5 bases separating them. The CDR3 consists of 13 residues. Germline-derived CDR1 and CDR2 are SGHNT and YENEEA. The chain's CDR3 is CASSLRDNSPLHF. The CDR3 bases are TGTGCCAGCAGCTTGAGGGATAATTCACCCCTCCACTTT.

V and J are TRBV3-1 (or the pseudogene TRBV3-2) and TRBJ1-3; a possible D gene is TRBD1 (5 bases). The length of the CDR3 is 15 residues. Per germline, CDR1 LGHDT and CDR2 YNNKEL (reference sequence). Trimming removed 1 base from V and 0 bases from J, with 7 bases in between. The CDR3 DNA sequence: TGTGCCAGCAGCCAAGGACAGCTCTCTGGAAACACCATATATTTT. Encoded protein: CASSQGQLSGNTIYF.

This rearrangement joins TRBV16 to TRBJ1-5; D perhaps matches TRBD1 (5 bases). The CDR3 runs 13 residues. V dropped 7 bases and J dropped 4 bases, with 11 bases sitting between them. The germline CDR1 and CDR2 sequences are KGHSY and FQNENV. In DNA, the CDR3 is TGTGCCAGCAATTTAGACAGAAATCAGCCCCAGCATTTT. It codes for CASNLDRNQPQHF. The complete variable domain, with remaining parts taken from reference TRBV16 and TRBJ1-5, reads GEEVAQTPKHLVRGEGQKAKLYCAPIKGHSYVFWYQQVLKNEFKFLISFQNENVFDETGMPKERFSAKCLPNSPCSLEIQATKLEDSAVYFCASNLDRNQPQHFGDGTRLSIL.

This clone came up once. V is TRBV29-1 and J is TRBJ2-7; D perhaps matches TRBD2 (5 bases). This CDR3 has 14 amino acids. Germline assignment: CDR1 SQVTM and CDR2 ANQGSEA. V was clipped by 6 bases and J by 3 bases, with 18 bases between them. The CDR3 DNA reads TGCAGCGTAGCTTTCCCTCCCCGGGGCTACGAGCAGTACTTC. Encoded protein: CSVAFPPRGYEQYF.

The chain links TRBV29-1 to TRBJ1-2; possibly TRBD1 for D (6 bases). CDR3 length: 14 residues. Trimming removed 0 bases from V and 0 bases from J, with 8 bases in between. Per germline, CDR1 SQVTM and CDR2 ANQGSEA. In DNA, the CDR3 is TGCAGCGTTGAAGATCCAGGGGCTAACTATGGCTACACCTTC. Protein: CSVEDPGANYGYTF.